Listed below are T cell receptor beta chains from one sample, sequenced in a study of T-cell memory formation after mild COVID-19. Via MiXCR, TCRdb re-called the 5' RACE reads, giving one row per CDR3 protein. The sample includes about 400,000 distinct CDR3 sequences, approximately 15% seen only once; the top ten take roughly 21%. The sequenced sample consisted of PBMCs or a T cell subset sorted from them (not recorded which). The receptors derive from a man between 18 and 35 years old who had mild COVID-19 (a few samples of this study predate the infection). Cell type and time point are not known. Each CDR3 is given with its conserved first and last residue. A D gene is named only where the DNA matches it firmly. Clone size is given for some rows only: seen once, a few or many times, or a class if the clone is expanded.

J: TRBJ2-2
D: NA
size: few
V: TRBV7-9
CDR3: CASSTRVSGTGELFF
DNA: TGTGCCAGCAGCACAAGGGTCTCCGGCACCGGGGAGCTGTTTTTT

J: TRBJ1-3
D: NA
size: few
V: TRBV29-1
CDR3: CSARLNSGNTIYF
DNA: TGCAGCGCCCGACTAAACTCTGGAAACACCATATATTTT

J: TRBJ2-5
D: TRBD2
size: few
V: TRBV7-9
CDR3: CASSLLASGGMVF
DNA: TGTGCCAGCAGCTTATTAGCTAGCGGGGGGATGGTCTTC

J: TRBJ2-3
D: NA
size: NA
V: TRBV29-1
CDR3: CSANDASTDTQYF
DNA: TGCAGCGCCAATGACGCTAGCACAGATACGCAGTATTTT

J: TRBJ1-1
D: TRBD1
size: NA
V: TRBV6-2/TRBV6-3
CDR3: CASSRQGPEAFF
DNA: TGTGCCAGCAGTCGACAGGGCCCTGAAGCTTTCTTT

J: TRBJ2-1
D: TRBD2
size: NA
V: TRBV7-2
CDR3: CASRPRTSGAYNEQFF
DNA: TGTGCCAGCAGACCACGGACTAGCGGGGCCTACAATGAGCAGTTCTTC

J: TRBJ2-7
D: TRBD2
size: NA
V: TRBV7-6
CDR3: CASSLASGGPSYEQYF
DNA: TGTGCCAGCAGCCTCGCTAGCGGGGGCCCTTCCTACGAGCAGTACTTC

J: TRBJ1-6
D: NA
size: few
V: TRBV12-3/TRBV12-4
CDR3: CASSRGTPGSYNSPLHF
DNA: TGTGCCAGCAGCCGAGGGACGCCCGGCTCCTATAATTCACCCCTCCACTTT

J: TRBJ1-5
D: NA
size: NA
V: TRBV20-1
CDR3: CSARGVGPGNQPQHF
DNA: TGCAGTGCTAGGGGCGTTGGGCCGGGGAATCAGCCCCAGCATTTT

J: TRBJ2-5
D: NA
size: few
V: TRBV7-9
CDR3: CASSAWTRDVRETQYF
DNA: TGTGCCAGCAGCGCTTGGACAAGGGACGTGCGAGAGACCCAGTACTTC

J: TRBJ1-2
D: NA
size: NA
V: TRBV3-1
CDR3: CASSPQRVPNYGYTF
DNA: TGTGCCAGCAGCCCCCAGAGGGTCCCTAACTATGGCTACACCTTC

J: TRBJ2-7
D: TRBD1
size: few
V: TRBV6-1
CDR3: CASSGTGNYEQYF
DNA: TGTGCCAGCAGCGGGACAGGGAATTACGAGCAGTACTTC

J: TRBJ2-1
D: NA
size: few
V: TRBV5-5
CDR3: CASSLPPGRADNEQFF
DNA: TGTGCCAGCAGCTTGCCTCCGGGACGGGCGGACAATGAGCAGTTCTTC

J: TRBJ1-1
D: NA
size: few
V: TRBV3-1
CDR3: CASSRRQENTEAFF
DNA: TGTGCCAGCAGCCGTCGGCAGGAGAACACTGAAGCTTTCTTT

J: TRBJ2-3
D: NA
size: NA
V: TRBV5-4
CDR3: CASSPSGLGGDTQYF
DNA: TGTGCCAGCAGCCCGTCCGGACTGGGCGGGGATACGCAGTATTTT

J: TRBJ1-2
D: NA
size: NA
V: TRBV7-9
CDR3: CASSYDRSGYTF
DNA: TGTGCCAGCAGCTACGACAGGTCGGGCTACACCTTC

J: TRBJ1-6
D: NA
size: NA
V: TRBV7-8
CDR3: CASTQLRNNSPLHF
DNA: TGTGCCAGCACCCAGCTACGGAATAATTCACCCCTCCACTTT

J: TRBJ2-4
D: NA
size: many
V: TRBV12-3/TRBV12-4
CDR3: CASSLSNIQYF
DNA: TGTGCCAGCAGTTTATCGAACATTCAGTACTTC

J: TRBJ2-1
D: NA
size: few
V: TRBV11-2
CDR3: CASSLVGGDSSYNEQFF
DNA: TGTGCCAGCAGCTTAGTGGGCGGCGATAGCTCCTACAATGAGCAGTTCTTC

J: TRBJ2-1
D: NA
size: NA
V: TRBV7-2
CDR3: CASSTTSPYNEQFF
DNA: TGTGCCAGCAGCACGACCAGCCCCTACAATGAGCAGTTCTTC

J: TRBJ2-3
D: NA
size: NA
V: TRBV6-5
CDR3: CASTPPGTDTQYF
DNA: TGTGCCAGCACCCCCCCAGGCACAGATACGCAGTATTTT

J: TRBJ2-5
D: TRBD2
size: many
V: TRBV20-1
CDR3: CSAKSFFSGGVETQYF
DNA: TGCAGTGCTAAATCCTTTTTTAGCGGGGGGGTAGAGACCCAGTACTTC

J: TRBJ2-7
D: NA
size: few
V: TRBV5-6
CDR3: CASSLGTISSF
DNA: TGTGCCAGCAGCTTGGGTACCATATCCAGCTTC

J: TRBJ1-1
D: NA
size: few
V: TRBV7-2
CDR3: CASSHRGALGTEAFF
DNA: TGTGCCAGCAGCCACCGGGGGGCGCTGGGCACTGAAGCTTTCTTT

J: TRBJ2-2
D: TRBD1
size: NA
V: TRBV28
CDR3: CASFGQGRSGELFF
DNA: TGTGCCAGCTTTGGACAGGGGAGATCCGGGGAGCTGTTTTTT

J: TRBJ1-4
D: NA
size: many
V: TRBV20-1
CDR3: CSARRAVHEKLFF
DNA: TGCAGTGCTAGACGGGCGGTCCATGAAAAACTGTTTTTT

J: TRBJ1-6
D: NA
size: NA
V: TRBV27
CDR3: CASSLWQANSPLHF
DNA: TGTGCCAGCAGTTTATGGCAGGCTAATTCACCCCTCCACTTT

J: TRBJ2-5
D: TRBD2
size: NA
V: TRBV7-2
CDR3: CASSLGPGGGAETQYF
DNA: TGTGCCAGCAGCTTAGGTCCAGGCGGGGGGGCAGAGACCCAGTACTTC

J: TRBJ2-3
D: NA
size: few
V: TRBV7-2
CDR3: CASSPRQRTDTQYF
DNA: TGTGCCAGCAGCCCCAGACAGAGAACAGATACGCAGTATTTT

J: TRBJ1-5
D: NA
size: NA
V: TRBV6-6
CDR3: CASCDDSYYQPQHF
DNA: TGTGCCAGCTGTGACGACAGCTACTATCAGCCCCAGCATTTT

J: TRBJ2-1
D: TRBD2
size: few
V: TRBV6-6
CDR3: CASSFTPGTTPFF
DNA: TGTGCCAGCAGTTTTACGCCCGGGACTACTCCGTTCTTC

J: TRBJ2-5
D: TRBD2
size: many
V: TRBV4-3
CDR3: CASSQEERGPQETQYF
DNA: TGCGCCAGCAGCCAAGAAGAGCGGGGGCCTCAAGAGACCCAGTACTTC

J: TRBJ2-4
D: NA
size: few
V: TRBV9
CDR3: CASSPRGTVGIQYF
DNA: TGTGCCAGCAGCCCCCGAGGGACGGTGGGCATTCAGTACTTC

J: TRBJ2-1
D: NA
size: NA
V: TRBV12-3/TRBV12-4
CDR3: CASSLDRAGGGEQFF
DNA: TGTGCCAGCAGTTTAGACCGTGCAGGTGGGGGTGAGCAGTTCTTC